The 28 T cell receptor beta chains below were found in one sample sequenced in a study. TCRdb analysed the 5' RACE reads with MiXCR anew, one entry per CDR3 protein. The data hold some 37,000 distinct CDR3 sequences, with approximately 20% observed a single time. Sequences were obtained from naive CD4+ T cells sorted from a lymph node. As for subset: naive CD4+ T cells, CD4+CD45RA+CD25-. The source of these receptors is a female donor with breast cancer.

V and J are TRBV20-1 and TRBJ2-1, with D unresolved. The CDR3 consists of 15 residues. V dropped 5 bases and J dropped 0 bases, with 14 bases sitting between them. Germline values: CDR1 DFQATT, CDR2 SNEGSKA (reference sequence). The CDR3 sequence: CSASRLPSSYNEQFF. The CDR3 nucleotides read TGCAGTGCTTCCCGACTCCCGAGCTCCTACAATGAGCAGTTCTTC.

The chain recombines TRBV25-1 with TRBJ2-1; unclear D gene. V was shortened by 0 bases and J by 5 bases, with 8 bases between the two germline ends. The CDR3 extends over 14 amino acids. The germline gives CDR1 MGHDK, CDR2 SYGVNS. The CDR3 region has the DNA TGTGCCAGCAGTGAATATGAGACTCACAATGAGCAGTTCTTC. Encoded protein: CASSEYETHNEQFF.

The chain combines TRBV3-1 with TRBJ1-1, with D possibly matching TRBD1 (5 bases). Per germline, CDR1 LGHDT and CDR2 YNNKEL (reference sequence). Between the trimmed V and J ends, which lost 4 bases and 7 bases, there was a span of 10 bases. The CDR3 loop spans 12 amino acids. The CDR3 DNA reads TGTGCCAGCAGCCCATTGGGGGATGAAGCTTTCTTT. This gives the protein CASSPLGDEAFF.

This sequence joins TRBV2 and TRBJ2-3, with 10 bases lining up with TRBD2. From germline, CDR1 is SNHLY and CDR2 FYNNEI. This CDR3 spans 14 amino acids. Trimming removed 8 bases from V and 3 bases from J; junction bases left unmatched: 5. CDR3 DNA sequence: TGTGCCAGCGACGAACTAGCGGGAACAGATACGCAGTATTTT. It yields the protein CASDELAGTDTQYF.

As to this clonotype: This may stem from a read error, because a much larger clone lies one nucleotide away. The chain carries TRBV6-5 and TRBJ1-1; 7 bases are shared with TRBD1. CDR3 length: 14 residues. CDR1 and CDR2 (germline): MNHEY, SVGAGI. V lost 5 bases, J lost 4 bases, and 7 bases stayed unmatched. The CDR3: CASSRDSVSTEAFF. In DNA, the CDR3 is TGTGCCAGCAGTCGGGACAGCGTGAGCACTGAAGCTTTCTTT.

About this clonotype: A much more abundant neighbour one base away suggests this may be a read error. The chain joins TRBV27 to TRBJ1-2, with 11 bases aligning to TRBD1. Germline CDR1 MNHEY, CDR2 SMNVEV (reference sequence). There are 15 residues in the CDR3. In DNA, the CDR3 is TGTGCCAGCAGTAAACGTGGACAGGGGGCCGATGGCAACACCTTC. Its translation is CASSKRGQGADGNTF.

The genes are TRBV4-3 and TRBJ1-4; D is perhaps TRBD1 (6 bases). V was cut by 4 bases and J by 1 base, with 10 bases left in between. The CDR3 consists of 15 residues. Germline CDR1 LGHNA, CDR2 YSLEER. The CDR3 DNA reads as TGCGCCAGCAGCCCAACAGGGATAACTAATGAAAAACTGTTTTTT. It is translated as CASSPTGITNEKLFF.

This clonotype came up many times. The chain employs TRBV20-1 and TRBJ1-5; a weak D match, TRBD1 (6 bases). The CDR3 spans 16 residues. Germline V lookup: CDR1 DFQATT, CDR2 SNEGSKA (reference sequence). Trimming cost V 2 bases and J 4 bases, with 18 bases left between them. Here the CDR3 reads CSARIQGRGENQPQHF. The CDR3 DNA reads TGCAGTGCTAGAATTCAGGGGAGGGGGGAAAATCAGCCCCAGCATTTT.

As to this clonotype: A clone one base away is much larger, so this may be a read error. The V call is TRBV7-3, the J call TRBJ2-3, with D maybe TRBD2 (6 bases). Germline V gene lookup returns CDR1 SGHTA and CDR2 FQGTGA. This CDR3 region has 15 residues. V was pared by 5 bases and J by 0 bases, with 12 bases between. CDR3 loop: CASSATSSSTDTQYF. DNA for the CDR3: TGTGCCAGCAGCGCCACTAGCTCTAGCACAGATACGCAGTATTTT. The whole variable domain, remainder taken from reference TRBV7-3 and TRBJ2-3, is GAGVSQTPSNKVTEKGKYVELRCDPISGHTALYWYRQSLGQGPEFLIYFQGTGAADDSGLPNDRFFAVRPEGSVSTLKIQRTERGDSAVYLCASSATSSSTDTQYFGPGTRLTVL.

The chain links TRBV11-3 to TRBJ1-3; 8 positions agree with TRBD1. The CDR3 runs 15 residues. V shed 2 bases and J 4 bases; nucleotides not matched to a gene: 4. Germline loops: CDR1 SGHNT, CDR2 YENEEA. The CDR3 is CASSLIQGAGNTIYF. In DNA, the CDR3 is TGTGCCAGCAGCTTAATCCAGGGGGCCGGAAACACCATATATTTT.

This clonotype was found a few times. The V and J genes are TRBV11-3 and TRBJ2-1; 9 positions agree with TRBD2. Germline V gives CDR1 SGHNT, CDR2 YENEEA. V shed 0 bases and J 8 bases; nucleotides not matched to a gene: 5. The CDR3 consists of 15 residues. Written as DNA, the CDR3 is TGTGCCAGCAGCTTAGATGGGGCGGGAGGGGATGAGCAGTTCTTC. As protein: CASSLDGAGGDEQFF.

Concerning this clonotype: A read error may explain this, as a much larger clone is one base away. The conserved phenylalanine or tryptophan is not found at the CDR3 terminus, so this likely reflects a read error. The CDR3 is CASSFREGAYEQYS. CDR3 coding DNA: TGTGCTAGCAGCTTCAGGGAAGGAGCGTACGAGCAGTACTCC. The chain couples TRBV7-7 to TRBJ2-7; D might be TRBD1 (5 bases). This CDR3 spans 14 amino acids. Germline CDR1 reads SSHAT; CDR2 reads FNYEAQ (reference sequence).

The count of this clonotype is one. The final CDR3 position lacks the conserved phenylalanine or tryptophan, pointing to a likely read error. V usage is TRBV24-1 and J usage is TRBJ2-3; D remains unclear. V lost 3 bases and J lost 5, with 2 bases in between. This CDR3 comprises 11 residues. The germline CDR1 and CDR2 sequences are KGHDR and SFDVKD. CDR3 bases: TGTGCCACCAGTGATGAAGATACGCAGTATTCT. It encodes CATSDEDTQYS.

This clonotype was counted ten times or more. The CDR3 sequence: CASVGRGQGKNIQYF. CDR3 sequence (DNA): TGTGCCAGCGTTGGGCGGGGACAGGGAAAAAACATTCAGTACTTC. The chain couples TRBV6-1 to TRBJ2-4, with 9 bases lining up with TRBD1. With V trimmed by 8 bases and J by 4 bases, 9 bases remained unmatched. The CDR3 totals 15 residues. Germline V gene lookup returns CDR1 MNHNS and CDR2 SASEGT.

Concerning this clonotype: The CDR3 does not close with the conserved phenylalanine or tryptophan, likely indicating a read error. The rearrangement links TRBV29-1 to TRBJ2-3; D possibly corresponds to TRBD2 (5 bases). Germline assignment: CDR1 SQVTM and CDR2 ANQGSEA. V was pared by 5 bases and J by 6 bases, with 18 bases between. The CDR3 consists of 14 residues. CDR3 sequence reads: CSVQTHMRADTQYV. CDR3 bases: TGCAGCGTTCAGACGCATATGCGGGCTGATACGCAGTATGTT.

This clonotype has just a few counts. The chain joins TRBV7-2 to TRBJ2-7; possible D gene TRBD2, 5 bases. The CDR3 extends over 13 amino acids. V was shortened by 5 bases and J by 5 bases, with 13 bases between the two germline ends. Per the germline V gene, CDR1 is SGHTA and CDR2 is FQGNSA. CDR3 sequence: CASSPPGLDEQYF. The CDR3 DNA reads as TGTGCCAGCAGCCCCCCCGGACTGGACGAGCAGTACTTC.

This CDR3 is CASRTGSGNTIYF. CDR3 DNA: TGTGCCAGCAGGACAGGGAGTGGAAACACCATATATTTT. The gene calls are TRBV6-1 and TRBJ1-3; 7 nucleotides agree with TRBD1. The ends lost 6 bases at V and 3 bases at J; junction bases unmatched: 2. Looked up from germline, CDR1 is MNHNS and CDR2 is SASEGT. The CDR3 runs 13 residues.

V gene TRBV20-1 combines with J gene TRBJ1-2; possibly TRBD1 for D (5 bases). The germline V gene has CDR1 DFQATT and CDR2 SNEGSKA (reference sequence). The CDR3 extends over 15 amino acids. The V gene lost 6 bases and the J gene lost 10 bases, with 27 bases spanning the gap. The CDR3 region has the DNA TGCAGTGCCAACCCCTGGGACGGGACCGCAGGGCCCTACACCTTC. Translating it yields CSANPWDGTAGPYTF.

The gene calls are TRBV5-1 and TRBJ2-7; D possibly corresponds to TRBD2 (5 bases). V was trimmed by 4 bases and J by 5 bases, leaving 19 bases between them. Germline-derived CDR1 and CDR2 are SGHRS and YFSETQ. CDR3 length: 15 residues. The CDR3 protein is CASSPRGSQSDEQYF. DNA for the CDR3: TGCGCCAGCAGCCCACGCGGGTCCCAGTCTGACGAGCAGTACTTC.

Many counts were recorded for this clonotype. This rearrangement joins TRBV5-1 to TRBJ2-3, with TRBD2 as a possible D gene (5 bases). The germline V gene encodes CDR1 SGHRS and CDR2 YFSETQ. The V end lost 7 bases, the J end lost 2 bases, and 14 bases lay between the germline ends. The CDR3 extends over 14 amino acids. The CDR3 DNA reads TGCGCCAGCCGCACAGCGGAGATCACAGATACGCAGTATTTT. Amino acid sequence: CASRTAEITDTQYF.

This clonotype came up many times. The rearrangement links TRBV7-8 to TRBJ1-1; 7 nucleotides agree with TRBD1. This CDR3 is 15 amino acids long. The germline CDR1 and CDR2 sequences are SGHVS and FQNEAQ. V was pared by 0 bases and J by 5 bases, with 6 bases of the junction left unmatched. CDR3 nucleotides: TGTGCCAGCAGCTTAGCGAGGGGGCTAGGGACTGAAGCTTTCTTT. Its protein is CASSLARGLGTEAFF.

This clonotype was picked up many times. This rearrangement joins TRBV20-1 to TRBJ1-1; D is uncertain. The CDR3 runs 13 residues. Per germline, CDR1 DFQATT and CDR2 SNEGSKA (reference sequence). Deletions cut 4 bases from V and 0 bases from J, with 9 bases between. This CDR3 is CSAKQPMNTEAFF. The CDR3 DNA sequence: TGCAGTGCTAAACAGCCCATGAACACTGAAGCTTTCTTT.

This clonotype came up many times. J is TRBJ2-7 and V is TRBV6-1; D might be TRBD2 (6 bases). The V and J ends lost 4 bases and 2 bases respectively, with 15 bases between them. Germline V gene data show CDR1 as MNHNS and CDR2 as SASEGT. This CDR3 has 15 amino acids. This CDR3 reads CASSAPRGRTYEQYF. CDR3 DNA: TGTGCCAGCAGTGCCCCGCGAGGGAGGACCTACGAGCAGTACTTC.

This clonotype came up a few times. The V and J genes are TRBV4-2 and TRBJ1-2; D gene uncertain. Trimming left V 1 base short and J 2 bases short, with 11 bases between. The CDR3 covers 15 residues. The germline CDR1 and CDR2 sequences are LGHNA and YNFKEQ. Here the CDR3 DNA reads TGTGCCAGCAGCCAAGGTCCAACATCCAACTATGGCTACACCTTC. The encoded protein is CASSQGPTSNYGYTF.

This chain's CDR3 is CASSGQGANTEAFF. The CDR3 DNA reads as TGTGCCAGCAGTGGACAGGGGGCGAACACTGAAGCTTTCTTT. J is TRBJ1-1 and V is TRBV2, with 10 positions matching TRBD1. The CDR3 is 14 amino acids. CDR1 and CDR2 (germline): SNHLY, FYNNEI. The V and J ends lost 4 bases and 1 base, in that order; junction bases with no gene match: 0.

The rearrangement uses TRBV5-1 and TRBJ1-1, with D uncertain. The CDR3 runs to 16 residues. V dropped 0 bases and J dropped 4 bases, with 16 bases sitting between them. Germline V gives CDR1 SGHRS, CDR2 YFSETQ. As DNA, the CDR3 is TGCGCCAGCAGCTTGGCCACCCTAGGAGGTGGCACTGAAGCTTTCTTT. Protein sequence: CASSLATLGGGTEAFF.

The chain is built from TRBV6-1 and TRBJ1-5, with D possibly being TRBD1 (6 bases). The CDR3 has 13 residues. With 3 bases removed from V and 9 bases from J, the gap between germline ends came to 12 bases. Germline V gene sequence: CDR1 MNHNS, CDR2 SASEGT. The CDR3 loop reads CASSETGERPQHF. The CDR3 DNA reads as TGTGCCAGCAGTGAGACAGGTGAAAGGCCCCAGCATTTT.

This clonotype was seen repeatedly, ten times or more. The chain has TRBV6-5 and TRBJ1-5, with D unresolved. This CDR3 has 14 amino acids. V lost 6 bases, J lost 4 bases, and 13 bases lay in between. Per the germline V gene, CDR1 is MNHEY and CDR2 is SVGAGI. The CDR3 spells CASRRAAGNQPQHF. CDR3 in DNA: TGTGCCAGCAGACGCGCGGCGGGTAATCAGCCCCAGCATTTT.